This TCR beta chain was sequenced during a study of Graves' ophthalmopathy and Graves' hyperthyroidism. RNA transcripts provided the template for amplifying TCR beta CDR3 regions. HTBI-primed RT-PCR formed the first round, and a multiplex PCR formed the second. TCRdb re-derived calls from the multiplex PCR reads in MiXCR, one entry per CDR3 protein. The table includes 900,000 to 1,200,000 distinct CDR3 sequences, about 40% detected once. V lost 6 bases and J 0 bases, leaving 11 bases between the germline ends. From germline, CDR1 is SQVTM and CDR2 ANQGSEA. The CDR3 contains 13 residues. This chain uses TRBV29-1 with TRBJ1-1; weak D call: TRBD1 (6 bases). The clonotype was recovered from an adult man with Graves' hyperthyroidism. Sequencing was performed on peripheral blood or thyroid tissue (not recorded which). The CDR3 nucleotides read TGCAGCGTCCAGGGGCCCCTGAACACTGAAGCTTTCTTT. The encoded protein is CSVQGPLNTEAFF.